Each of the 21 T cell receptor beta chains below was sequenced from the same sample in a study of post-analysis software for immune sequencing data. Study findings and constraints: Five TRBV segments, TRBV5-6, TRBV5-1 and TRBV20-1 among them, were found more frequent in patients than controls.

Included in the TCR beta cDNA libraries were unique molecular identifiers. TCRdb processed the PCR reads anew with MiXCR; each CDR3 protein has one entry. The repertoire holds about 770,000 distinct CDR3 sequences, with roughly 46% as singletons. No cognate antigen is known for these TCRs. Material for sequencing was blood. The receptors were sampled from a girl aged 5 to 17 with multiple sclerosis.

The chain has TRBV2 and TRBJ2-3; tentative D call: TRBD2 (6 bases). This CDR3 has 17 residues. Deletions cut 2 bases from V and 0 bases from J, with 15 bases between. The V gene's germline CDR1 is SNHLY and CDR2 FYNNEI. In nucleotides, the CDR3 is TGTGCCAGCAGTGAAAATTGGGGACTTCCTAGCACAGATACGCAGTATTTT. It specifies CASSENWGLPSTDTQYF.

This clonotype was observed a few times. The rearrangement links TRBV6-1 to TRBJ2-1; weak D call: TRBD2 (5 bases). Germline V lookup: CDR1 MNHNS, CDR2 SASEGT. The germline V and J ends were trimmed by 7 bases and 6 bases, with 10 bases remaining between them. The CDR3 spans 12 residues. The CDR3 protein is CASMGRGNEQFF. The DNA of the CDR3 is TGTGCCAGCATGGGCCGGGGCAATGAGCAGTTCTTC.

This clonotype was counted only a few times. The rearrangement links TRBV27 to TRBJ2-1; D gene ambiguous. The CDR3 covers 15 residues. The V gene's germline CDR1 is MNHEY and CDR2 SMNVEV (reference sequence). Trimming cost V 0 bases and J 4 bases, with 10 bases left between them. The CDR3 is CASSLSPLRYNEQFF. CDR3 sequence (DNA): TGTGCCAGCAGTTTATCGCCCTTACGGTACAATGAGCAGTTCTTC.

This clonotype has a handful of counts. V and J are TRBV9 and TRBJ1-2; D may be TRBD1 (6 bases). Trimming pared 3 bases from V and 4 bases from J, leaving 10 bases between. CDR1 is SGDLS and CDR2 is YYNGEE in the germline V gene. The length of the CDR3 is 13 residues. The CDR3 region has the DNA TGTGCCAGCAGCGGCCAGGGGATCTATGGCTACACCTTC. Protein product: CASSGQGIYGYTF.

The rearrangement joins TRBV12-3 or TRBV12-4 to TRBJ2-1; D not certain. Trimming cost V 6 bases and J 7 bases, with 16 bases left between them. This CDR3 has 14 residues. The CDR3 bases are TGTGCCAGCAGCTCCTCCCAACAGATGAATGAGCAGTTCTTC. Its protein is CASSSSQQMNEQFF.

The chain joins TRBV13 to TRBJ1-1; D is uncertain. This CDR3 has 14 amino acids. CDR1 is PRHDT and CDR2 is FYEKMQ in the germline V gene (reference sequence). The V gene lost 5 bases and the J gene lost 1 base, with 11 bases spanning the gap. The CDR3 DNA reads TGTGCCAGCAGCCGCGCCGTAGAGAACACTGAAGCTTTCTTT. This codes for CASSRAVENTEAFF.

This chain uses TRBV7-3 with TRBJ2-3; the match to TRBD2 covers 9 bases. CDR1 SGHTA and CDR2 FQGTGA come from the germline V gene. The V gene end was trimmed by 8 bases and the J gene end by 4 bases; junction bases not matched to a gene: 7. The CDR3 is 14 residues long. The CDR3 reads CASVTSGCADTQYF. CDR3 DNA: TGTGCCAGCGTAACTAGCGGGTGCGCAGATACGCAGTATTTT.

The CDR3 DNA is TGTGCCAGCAGCTCGGCAGGGACCCAGTACTTC. Amino acids: CASSSAGTQYF. The chain uses TRBV12-3 or TRBV12-4 and TRBJ2-5; D unclear. This CDR3 has 11 amino acids. Trimming took off 6 bases at V and 7 bases at J, with 9 bases between the two ends.

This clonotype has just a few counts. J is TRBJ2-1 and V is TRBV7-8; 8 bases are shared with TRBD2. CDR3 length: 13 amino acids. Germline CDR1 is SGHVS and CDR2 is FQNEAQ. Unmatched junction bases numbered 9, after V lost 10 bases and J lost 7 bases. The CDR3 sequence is CATMGTRRNEQFF. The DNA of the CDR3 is TGTGCCACCATGGGGACTAGACGTAATGAGCAGTTCTTC.

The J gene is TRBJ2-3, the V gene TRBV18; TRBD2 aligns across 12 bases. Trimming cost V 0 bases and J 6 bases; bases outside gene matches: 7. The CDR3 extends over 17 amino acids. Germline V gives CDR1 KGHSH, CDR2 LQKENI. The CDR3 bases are TGTGCCAGCTCACCACCGGACGGACTAGCGGGAAGGGATACGCAGTATTTT. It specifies CASSPPDGLAGRDTQYF.

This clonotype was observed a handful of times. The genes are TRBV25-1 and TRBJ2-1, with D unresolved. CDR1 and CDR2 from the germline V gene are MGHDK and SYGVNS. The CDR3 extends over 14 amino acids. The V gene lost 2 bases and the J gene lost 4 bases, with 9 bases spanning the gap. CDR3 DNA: TGTGCCAGCAGTGAAGGTTGGGTTTACAATGAGCAGTTCTTC. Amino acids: CASSEGWVYNEQFF.

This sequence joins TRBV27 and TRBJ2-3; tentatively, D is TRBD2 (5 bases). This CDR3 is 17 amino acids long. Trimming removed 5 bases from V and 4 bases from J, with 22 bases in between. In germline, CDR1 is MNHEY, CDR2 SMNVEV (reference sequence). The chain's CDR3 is CASSPGLRTREADTQYF. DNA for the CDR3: TGTGCCAGCAGTCCGGGTTTGAGAACTAGGGAAGCAGATACGCAGTATTTT.

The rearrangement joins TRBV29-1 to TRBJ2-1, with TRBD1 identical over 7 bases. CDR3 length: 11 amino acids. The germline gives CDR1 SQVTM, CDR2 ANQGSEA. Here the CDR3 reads CTSRQGNEQFF. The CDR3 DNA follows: TGCACCAGCCGACAGGGAAATGAGCAGTTCTTC.

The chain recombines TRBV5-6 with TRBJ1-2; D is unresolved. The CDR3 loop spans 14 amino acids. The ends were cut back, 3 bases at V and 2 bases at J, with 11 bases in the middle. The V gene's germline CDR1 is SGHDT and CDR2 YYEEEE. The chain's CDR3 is CASSSTFPNYGYTF. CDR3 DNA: TGTGCCAGCAGCTCAACTTTCCCAAACTATGGCTACACCTTC.

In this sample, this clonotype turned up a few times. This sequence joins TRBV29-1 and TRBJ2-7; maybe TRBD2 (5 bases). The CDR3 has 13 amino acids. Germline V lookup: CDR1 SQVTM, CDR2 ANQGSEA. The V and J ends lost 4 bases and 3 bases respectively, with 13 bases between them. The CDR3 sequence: CSVVVGVFYEQYF. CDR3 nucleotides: TGCAGCGTTGTGGTCGGGGTTTTCTACGAGCAGTACTTC.

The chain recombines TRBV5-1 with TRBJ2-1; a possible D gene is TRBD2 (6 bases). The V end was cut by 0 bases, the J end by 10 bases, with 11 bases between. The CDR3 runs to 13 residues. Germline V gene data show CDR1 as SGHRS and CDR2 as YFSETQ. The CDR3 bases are TGCGCCAGCAGCTTGGGGGGGACTCCCGAGCAGTTCTTC. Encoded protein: CASSLGGTPEQFF.

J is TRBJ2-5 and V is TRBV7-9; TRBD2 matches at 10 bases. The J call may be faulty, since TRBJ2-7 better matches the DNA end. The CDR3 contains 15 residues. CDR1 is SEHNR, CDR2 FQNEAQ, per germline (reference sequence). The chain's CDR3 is CASSLAPAGGLEQYF. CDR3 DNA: TGTGCCAGCAGCTTAGCGCCAGCGGGAGGGCTCGAGCAGTACTTC.

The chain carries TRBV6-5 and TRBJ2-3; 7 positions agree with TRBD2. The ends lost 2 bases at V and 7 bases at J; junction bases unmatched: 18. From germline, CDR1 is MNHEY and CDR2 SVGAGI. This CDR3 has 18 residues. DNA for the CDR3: TGTGCCAGCAGTTACGCCCTAGCGGCCTTAAACCCTACAAATACGCAGTATTTT. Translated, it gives CASSYALAALNPTNTQYF.

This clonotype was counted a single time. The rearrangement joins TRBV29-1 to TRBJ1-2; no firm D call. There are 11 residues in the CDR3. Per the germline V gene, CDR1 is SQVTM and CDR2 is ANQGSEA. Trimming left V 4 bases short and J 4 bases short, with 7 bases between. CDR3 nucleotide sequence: TGCAGCGTTGCTACCCGCTATGGCTACACCTTC. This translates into CSVATRYGYTF.

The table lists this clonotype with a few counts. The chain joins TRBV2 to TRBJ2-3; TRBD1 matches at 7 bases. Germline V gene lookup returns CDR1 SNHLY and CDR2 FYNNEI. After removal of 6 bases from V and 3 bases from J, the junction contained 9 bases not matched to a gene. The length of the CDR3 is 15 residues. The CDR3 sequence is CASRVTGVGTDTQYF. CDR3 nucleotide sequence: TGTGCCAGCAGAGTAACAGGGGTTGGGACAGATACGCAGTATTTT.

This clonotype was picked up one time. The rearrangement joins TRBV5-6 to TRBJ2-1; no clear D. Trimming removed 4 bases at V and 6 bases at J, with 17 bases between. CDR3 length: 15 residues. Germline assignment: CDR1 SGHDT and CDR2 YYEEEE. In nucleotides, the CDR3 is TGTGCCAGCAGCCCCAGAGGCCCCCTGGGCAATGAGCAGTTCTTC. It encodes CASSPRGPLGNEQFF.